This T cell receptor (beta chain) appears in the sequencing data of a study of CD8+ T cells in alopecia areata. On the study more broadly: A 6-month period off drug followed tofacitinib, which lasted 6 to 18 months.

Extracted RNA was reverse transcribed into cDNA, the sequencing template. Clones were sequenced by immunoSEQ multiplex PCR, and TCRdb holds only the in-frame ones, with some missing. The table shows about 160,000 clones, with around 50% occurring only once. Sequencing was carried out using CD4+ T cells sorted from blood. The clonotype was recovered from a human donor with alopecia areata.

CDR3 nucleotides: TGTGCCAGCAGTTTACAGCAGGGGTTGTACGAGCAGTACTTC. Translated: CASSLQQGLYEQYF. J is TRBJ2-7 and V is TRBV27, with D tentatively TRBD1 (6 bases). Germline CDR1 reads MNHEY; CDR2 reads SMNVEV (reference sequence). Trimming pared 2 bases from V and 4 bases from J, leaving 12 bases between. This CDR3 comprises 14 residues.